The 22 T cell receptor beta chains below all came from one sample that was sequenced in a study of Ad26.COV2.S vaccination and SARS-CoV-2 variants. Specified treatment: some 19 received Ad26.COV2.S at low or high dose, single or two shots; about 5 received placebo; per-sample allocation not given. Sampling happened 63 days after the first vaccine or placebo injection. Sequencing used immunoSEQ multiplex PCR; TCRdb keeps in-frame clones, though not all of them. The repertoire holds roughly 420,000 clones, with around 87% as singletons. The specimen comprised peripheral blood, sampled in a trial of Ad26.COV2.S vaccine versus placebo. The receptors were sampled from a person aged 18-60 years who received the Ad26.COV2.S COVID-19 vaccine or a placebo.

This chain joins TRBV7-9 and TRBJ2-1, with 8 bases aligning to TRBD1. This CDR3 is built from 16 residues. Germline loops: CDR1 SEHNR, CDR2 FQNEAQ (reference sequence). With 1 base clipped from V and 3 bases from J, the junction kept 5 bases outside the gene matches. CDR3 nucleotides: TGTGCCAGCAGCTTAGGACAGGGGATTAACTACAATGAGCAGTTCTTC. Translating gives CASSLGQGINYNEQFF.

The chain recombines TRBV19 with TRBJ2-2; TRBD2 matches at 8 bases. Germline V gene lookup returns CDR1 LNHDA and CDR2 SQIVND (reference sequence). V gave up 3 bases and J gave up 3 bases; unmatched junction bases: 9. This CDR3 has 17 residues. CDR3 loop: CASSILKGRGDTGELFF. The DNA of the CDR3 is TGTGCCAGTAGTATCTTAAAAGGGCGGGGGGACACCGGGGAGCTGTTTTTT. The complete variable domain, with remaining parts taken from reference TRBV19 and TRBJ2-2, reads DGGITQSPKYLFRKEGQNVTLSCEQNLNHDAMYWYRQDPGQGLRLIYYSQIVNDFQKGDIAEGYSVSREKKESFPLTVTSAQKNPTAFYLCASSILKGRGDTGELFFGEGSRLTVL.

The V call is TRBV7-9, the J call TRBJ1-1, with D hard to call. CDR1 SEHNR and CDR2 FQNEAQ come from the germline V gene (reference sequence). Trimming removed 5 bases at V and 0 bases at J, with 19 bases between. This CDR3 has 17 residues. CDR3 coding DNA: TGTGCCAGCAGCCCCCTTTTTTTAGGCACCCTGAACACTGAAGCTTTCTTT. It specifies CASSPLFLGTLNTEAFF.

This clone was counted a few times. The rearrangement links TRBV5-1 to TRBJ1-4, with a tentative D call TRBD1 (5 bases). The germline gives CDR1 SGHRS, CDR2 YFSETQ. Deletions cut 4 bases from V and 7 bases from J, with 17 bases between. CDR3 length equals 15 residues. In DNA, the CDR3 is TGCGCCAGCAGCCGGGAAGTGGCAGGGAGTGAAAAACTGTTTTTT. Protein: CASSREVAGSEKLFF.

This clone was recorded only once. The CDR3 nucleotides are TGTGCCATCTCCCAAACATACAGGGGAGAAGAGACCCAGTACTTC. Its protein is CAISQTYRGEETQYF. The chain is built from TRBV10-3 and TRBJ2-5, with 7 positions matching TRBD1. Germline-derived CDR1 and CDR2 are ENHRY and SYGVKD. The CDR3 loop spans 15 amino acids. Trimming at V came to 8 bases and at J to 3 bases, leaving 12 bases not matched to a gene.

CDR3 loop: CASSPGTRGNTEAFF. CDR3 DNA sequence: TGTGCCAGCAGCCCTGGAACTCGGGGGAACACTGAAGCTTTCTTT. This chain connects TRBV14 to TRBJ1-1, with no clear D. The CDR3 contains 15 residues. CDR1 is SGHDN, CDR2 FVKESK, per germline. Trimming shortened V by 4 bases and J by 1 base, and 13 bases separated the two germline ends.

For the CDR3, the DNA is TGTGCCACACTCCCTGGGTCGGGTACAGATACGCAGTATTTT. Amino acids: CATLPGSGTDTQYF. The J gene is TRBJ2-3, the V gene TRBV10-3; D remains ambiguous. In germline, CDR1 is ENHRY, CDR2 SYGVKD. Deletions cut 10 bases from V and 3 bases from J, with 17 bases between. The CDR3 spans 14 residues.

V gene TRBV12-3 or TRBV12-4 combines with J gene TRBJ2-1; 10 positions match TRBD1. The CDR3 runs to 13 residues. V dropped 5 bases and J dropped 8; count of bases not matched to a gene: 3. Here the CDR3 reads CASSEDRGHEQFF. The DNA of the CDR3 is TGTGCCAGCAGTGAAGACAGGGGGCATGAGCAGTTCTTC.

The gene calls are TRBV19 and TRBJ1-2; D unclear. Germline V lookup: CDR1 LNHDA, CDR2 SQIVND (reference sequence). The CDR3 length is 16 residues. Between the trimmed V and J ends, which lost 7 bases and 0 bases, there was a span of 18 bases. DNA of the CDR3: TGTGCCAGTACCTCCGCGGGCGGGTTGTCTAACTATGGCTACACCTTC. The encoded protein is CASTSAGGLSNYGYTF.

V usage is TRBV3-1 (or the pseudogene TRBV3-2) and J usage is TRBJ1-5; D gene ambiguous. The V end lost 1 base, the J end lost 7 bases, and 11 bases lay between the germline ends. Germline V gene lookup returns CDR1 LGHDT and CDR2 YNNKEL (reference sequence). The CDR3 length is 14 residues. The CDR3 DNA is TGTGCCAGCAGCCAAGGGGCAGGCGGCCAGCCCCAGCATTTT. Protein product: CASSQGAGGQPQHF.

The CDR3 here is CAIRAGFLYEQYF. CDR3 bases: TGTGCCATCAGGGCAGGGTTTCTTTACGAGCAGTACTTC. V and J are TRBV10-3 and TRBJ2-7; a possible D gene is TRBD1 (5 bases). V lost 6 bases to trimming and J lost 4 bases, with 13 bases between them. The CDR3 consists of 13 residues. Germline-derived CDR1 and CDR2 are ENHRY and SYGVKD.

About this clone itself: This sample includes further DNA sequences coding for the same CDR3. The chain employs TRBV11-2 and TRBJ1-2; possible D gene TRBD1, 5 bases. CDR1 and CDR2 from the germline V gene are SGHAT and FQNNGV. CDR3 size: 12 residues. Trimming took 3 bases from V and 6 from J, leaving 8 bases between them. CDR3 in DNA: TGTGCCAGCAGCTTGGAAGGGGATGGCTACACCTTC. As protein: CASSLEGDGYTF. Looking up the rest from reference TRBV11-2 and TRBJ1-2 gives the full variable domain: EAGVAQSPRYKIIEKRQSVAFWCNPISGHATLYWYQQILGQGPKLLIQFQNNGVVDDSQLPKDRFSAERLKGVDSTLKIQPAKLEDSAVYLCASSLEGDGYTFGSGTRLTVV.

This clone was seen a single time. The chain employs TRBV10-3 and TRBJ2-7; possible D gene TRBD1, 6 bases. CDR1 is ENHRY, CDR2 SYGVKD, per germline. This CDR3 spans 14 amino acids. The ends were cut back, 5 bases at V and 6 bases at J, with 17 bases in the middle. The CDR3 DNA reads as TGTGCCATCAGTCAGAATAACCTAGGGGGCGAGCAGTACTTC. It specifies CAISQNNLGGEQYF.

The chain uses TRBV7-2 and TRBJ2-7, with 9 bases identical to TRBD1. CDR1 is SGHTA and CDR2 is FQGNSA in the germline V gene. The CDR3 length is 15 residues. V lost 8 bases to trimming and J lost 4 bases; unmatched junction nucleotides: 12. The CDR3 coding sequence is TGTGCCAGCCGTCTGATGGGGACAGGGACGTACGAGCAGTACTTC. Translated, it gives CASRLMGTGTYEQYF.

This chain joins TRBV18 and TRBJ1-1, with TRBD1 matching over 8 bases. J lost 3 bases, V lost 2 bases, and 14 bases had no gene match. CDR1 KGHSH and CDR2 LQKENI come from the germline V gene. The CDR3 is 18 residues long. The CDR3 loop is CASSPLGQVLRAYTEAFF. DNA of the CDR3: TGTGCCAGCTCACCATTGGGACAGGTCCTCAGGGCGTACACTGAAGCTTTCTTT.

CDR3 nucleotide sequence: TGCAGCGTGGTAGCGGGGTGGGACACAGATACGCAGTATTTT. Translation: CSVVAGWDTDTQYF. The chain carries TRBV29-1 and TRBJ2-3; 8 bases match TRBD2. The CDR3 is 14 amino acids. Trimming cost V 6 bases and J 2 bases; bases outside gene matches: 7. Germline V gives CDR1 SQVTM, CDR2 ANQGSEA.

V usage is TRBV9 and J usage is TRBJ2-6, with 7 bases that match TRBD2. CDR3 size: 16 residues. Germline lookup yields CDR1 SGDLS and CDR2 YYNGEE. The trim removed 3 bases at V and 0 bases at J, leaving 3 bases unmatched. The CDR3 DNA reads TGTGCCAGCAGCGCGTCGGGGGGCTCTGGGGCCAACGTCCTGACTTTC. Amino acids: CASSASGGSGANVLTF.

This chain connects TRBV7-2 to TRBJ2-5; D unclear. Germline CDR1 is SGHTA and CDR2 is FQGNSA. This CDR3 comprises 14 residues. V was trimmed by 5 bases and J by 7 bases, leaving 17 bases between them. CDR3 sequence reads: CASSLQAPLGTQYF. Here the CDR3 DNA reads TGTGCCAGCAGCCTTCAGGCCCCCTTAGGGACCCAGTACTTC.

The chain uses TRBV28 and TRBJ1-2; 12 bases align to TRBD1. The CDR3 is 17 residues long. The junction had 16 bases not matched to a gene; V was cut back by 6 bases and J by 8 bases. CDR1 and CDR2 (germline): MDHEN, SYDVKM. CDR3 sequence reads: CASSLRDRGRFRKGYTF. The CDR3 coding sequence is TGTGCCAGCAGCCTCCGGGACAGGGGGCGATTTCGAAAGGGCTACACCTTC.

The genes are TRBV28 and TRBJ1-1, with 8 bases matching TRBD1. Germline V gives CDR1 MDHEN, CDR2 SYDVKM. Trimming at V came to 6 bases and at J to 4 bases, leaving 10 bases not matched to a gene. The CDR3 runs to 15 residues. CDR3 region: CASRYTPGGGTEAFF. CDR3 nucleotides: TGTGCCAGCAGATACACCCCAGGGGGCGGCACTGAAGCTTTCTTT.

The V and J genes are TRBV5-4 and TRBJ1-5; the D is unclear. The germline gives CDR1 SGHNT, CDR2 YYREEE (reference sequence). The V end was cut by 5 bases, the J end by 1 base, with 7 bases between. The CDR3 loop spans 13 amino acids. The CDR3 region has the DNA TGTGCCAGCAGTAACCGCAGCAATCAGCCCCAGCATTTT. It yields the protein CASSNRSNQPQHF.

CDR3 in amino acids: CASSQDTKQPQHF. In DNA, the CDR3 is TGCGCCAGCAGCCAAGATACGAAACAGCCCCAGCATTTT. The genes are TRBV4-3 and TRBJ1-5; D remains ambiguous. The CDR3 loop spans 13 amino acids. Germline-derived CDR1 and CDR2 are LGHNA and YSLEER. V lost 0 bases and J 7 bases, leaving 7 bases between the germline ends.